The 10 T cell receptor beta chains below were found in one sample sequenced in a study of blood T cell repertoires in COVID-19. TCRdb keeps only in-frame clones here, not all; method: immunoSEQ multiplex PCR. The table has fewer than 150,000 clones, 80% to 90% seen once. The sample comprised peripheral blood. The receptors shown here come from a woman aged 40 to 50 with acute or convalescent COVID-19.

The chain carries TRBV6-2 or TRBV6-3 and TRBJ2-3; TRBD2 is a possible D gene (6 bases). Germline CDR1 reads MNHEY; CDR2 reads SVGEGT. The V and J ends lost 2 bases and 4 bases respectively, with 22 bases between them. The CDR3 has 18 residues. CDR3 sequence (DNA): TGTGCCAGCAGTTACCTCGCCAGCCGGGACTCCTGGCCAGATACGCAGTATTTT. Its protein is CASSYLASRDSWPDTQYF.

This chain joins TRBV5-4 and TRBJ2-4, with unresolved D. Germline V gene lookup returns CDR1 SGHNT and CDR2 YYREEE (reference sequence). The germline V and J ends were trimmed by 0 bases and 3 bases, with 7 bases remaining between them. The CDR3 is made up of 14 amino acids. The CDR3 reads CASSLGAVKNIQYF. For the CDR3, the DNA is TGTGCCAGCAGCTTGGGGGCAGTCAAAAACATTCAGTACTTC. Looking up the rest from reference TRBV5-4 and TRBJ2-4 gives the full variable domain: ETGVTQSPTHLIKTRGQQVTLRCSSQSGHNTVSWYQQALGQGPQFIFQYYREEENGRGNFPPRFSGLQFPNYSSELNVNALELDDSALYLCASSLGAVKNIQYFGAGTRLSVL.

Here the CDR3 DNA reads TGTGCCAGCAGTCGACCGGGACAGGGGTATACTGAAGCTTTCTTT. Translating it yields CASSRPGQGYTEAFF. V usage is TRBV6-2 or TRBV6-3 and J usage is TRBJ1-1; the match to TRBD1 covers 10 bases. V was pared by 5 bases and J by 5 bases, with 8 bases of the junction left unmatched. Germline-derived CDR1 and CDR2 are MNHEY and SVGEGT. This CDR3 contains 15 residues.

This rearrangement joins TRBV19 to TRBJ1-4; 9 bases align to TRBD1. The junction had 8 bases not matched to a gene; V was cut back by 10 bases and J by 11 bases. The CDR3 runs 12 residues. The germline CDR1 and CDR2 sequences are LNHDA and SQIVND (reference sequence). The DNA for the CDR3 is TGTGCCATTAGGGAAGGGACAGGGAAACTGTTTTTT. Protein product: CAIREGTGKLFF.

As to this clone: A read error may produce the germline difference seen at one junction end. The chain is built from TRBV11-2 and TRBJ2-1; TRBD2 agrees at 14 bases. Germline CDR1 and CDR2: SGHAT and FQNNGV. The CDR3 consists of 15 residues. The CDR3 here is CASRTTSGGALNLLF. CDR3 coding DNA: TGTGCCAGCAGAACGACTAGCGGGGGGGCTCTGAACTTACTCTTC.

The gene calls are TRBV5-8 and TRBJ1-5, with D unclear. Trimming left V 1 base short and J 2 bases short, with 13 bases between. Germline loops: CDR1 SGHTS, CDR2 YDEGEE. The CDR3 totals 16 residues. CDR3 in amino acids: CASSLKGGNGNQPQHF. The DNA for the CDR3 is TGTGCCAGCAGCTTGAAGGGAGGAAATGGCAATCAGCCCCAGCATTTT.

This chain connects TRBV4-1 to TRBJ1-6; no clear D. The CDR3 totals 14 residues. Per the germline V gene, CDR1 is MGHRA and CDR2 is YSYEKL. Trimming shortened V by 0 bases and J by 8 bases, and 8 bases separated the two germline ends. The CDR3 is CASSQEGGYSPLHF. Written as DNA, the CDR3 is TGCGCCAGCAGCCAAGAGGGAGGGTATTCACCCCTCCACTTT.

In its sample, this clone was seen a few times. The V gene is TRBV5-1, the J gene TRBJ1-1; a possible D gene is TRBD1 (5 bases). The ends were cut back, 7 bases at V and 2 bases at J, with 18 bases in the middle. Germline CDR1 and CDR2: SGHRS and YFSETQ. This CDR3 region has 15 residues. CDR3 in DNA: TGCGCCAGCGGGGGGAGTCCAGGACATAACACTGAAGCTTTCTTT. This translates into CASGGSPGHNTEAFF.

The V gene is TRBV4-1, the J gene TRBJ1-1; no clear D gene. From germline, CDR1 is MGHRA and CDR2 YSYEKL. This CDR3 contains 19 residues. V shed 0 bases and J shed 0 bases, with 20 bases lying between them. In nucleotides, the CDR3 is TGCGCCAGCAGCCAAGACGGTCTGAGAAAGCGACTTATGAACACTGAAGCTTTCTTT. Protein: CASSQDGLRKRLMNTEAFF.

The chain has TRBV5-1 and TRBJ2-3; 8 bases fit TRBD2. The CDR3 loop spans 16 amino acids. J was trimmed by 2 bases and V by 0 bases; bases with no gene match: 5. The germline V gene has CDR1 SGHRS and CDR2 YFSETQ. CDR3 amino acids: CASSLGLGLDTDTQYF. The CDR3 DNA sequence: TGCGCCAGCAGCTTGGGTTTGGGACTAGACACAGATACGCAGTATTTT.